Listed below are T cell receptor beta chains from one sample, sequenced in a study of blood T cell repertoires in COVID-19. Clones were read by immunoSEQ multiplex PCR, and TCRdb kept only the in-frame ones, dropping some. The sample shows 200,000 or so clones, around 90% of them seen only once. Sequenced material: peripheral blood. The receptors were sampled from a man aged 60 to 69 who had recovered from COVID-19. The CDR3 runs from the conserved cysteine through the conserved F or W. A D gene is named only where the DNA matches it firmly. Where a row states a size, it is once, few, many or the class of an expanded clone; other rows omit it.

v_gene	len	j_gene	abundance	d_gene	CDR3nt	CDR3aa
TRBV4-1	18	TRBJ2-7	once	.	TGCGCCAGCAGCCAAGATCGCTCCTACGGCGGGGCCTCCTACGAGCAGTACTTC	CASSQDRSYGGASYEQYF
TRBV19	15	TRBJ1-5	.	.	TGTGCCAGTAGTATAGTCCGGCAGGGCAATCAGCCCCAGCATTTT	CASSIVRQGNQPQHF
TRBV5-1	15	TRBJ2-3	.	.	TGCGCCAGCAGCCGGGACACCTCTAGCACAGATACGCAGTATTTT	CASSRDTSSTDTQYF
TRBV7-2	15	TRBJ2-7	.	TRBD2	TGTGCCAGCAGCGCCCGGACTAGCGTTAGCCACGAGCAGTACTTC	CASSARTSVSHEQYF
TRBV27	14	TRBJ1-1	.	.	TGTGCCAGCACCCGGGCGGGGATGAACACTGAAGCTTTCTTT	CASTRAGMNTEAFF
TRBV19	16	TRBJ1-5	.	TRBD1	TGTGCCAGTACCGCGGACAGGGGGCTTAGCAATCAGCCCCAGCATTTT	CASTADRGLSNQPQHF
TRBV25-1	14	TRBJ1-4	.	TRBD1	TGTGCCAGCAGTGAACCCCGACAGGGGTTAAAACTGTTTTTT	CASSEPRQGLKLFF
TRBV25-1	16	TRBJ2-1	.	.	TGTGCCAGCAGTGGTCTAGAATACAGCGCGGGCCATGAGCAGTTCTTC	CASSGLEYSAGHEQFF
TRBV7-2	16	TRBJ1-3	.	.	TGTGCCAGCAGCTTAGGGCCGGGGATTGCTGGAAACACCATATATTTT	CASSLGPGIAGNTIYF
TRBV5-1	17	TRBJ2-3	.	TRBD2	TGCGCCAGCAGCCTGGGGACTAGCGGGAGTTCCCTGGATACGCAGTATTTT	CASSLGTSGSSLDTQYF
TRBV7-2	16	TRBJ1-3	once	TRBD1	TGTGCCAGCAGCTTAGAGATCAGGGGGTCTGGAAACACCATATATTTT	CASSLEIRGSGNTIYF
TRBV20-1	13	TRBJ1-2	.	.	TGCAGTGCTAGTGGGACACAGGGAGCGGGCTACACCTTC	CSASGTQGAGYTF
TRBV7-8	14	TRBJ1-3	.	.	TGTGCCAGCAAAGAGGCAGGGGATGGAAACACCATATATTTT	CASKEAGDGNTIYF
TRBV19	18	TRBJ2-3	.	TRBD2	TGTGCCAGTAGTCTCTCGGGACTAGCGGGAGGAGGAGCAGATACGCAGTATTTT	CASSLSGLAGGGADTQYF
TRBV12-3/TRBV12-4	13	TRBJ2-7	once	TRBD1	TGTGCCAGCAGTTTGGAGACAGGGGTTCAGCAGTACTTC	CASSLETGVQQYF
TRBV9	14	TRBJ1-3	.	.	TGTGCCAGCAGCCCACAGGGTTTTGGAAACACCATATATTTT	CASSPQGFGNTIYF
TRBV28	15	TRBJ2-7	many	TRBD1	TGTGCCAGCAGTTCTACAGGGGGCAGGACGTACGAGCAGTACTTC	CASSSTGGRTYEQYF
TRBV27	14	TRBJ1-1	.	TRBD1	TGTGCCAGCAGAGGGACAGGGGGTAGCACTGAAGCTTTCTTT	CASRGTGGSTEAFF
TRBV19	16	TRBJ2-5	.	TRBD1	TGTGCCAGTAGTATAAGGACAGGGGGAACCCAAGAGACCCAGTACTTC	CASSIRTGGTQETQYF
TRBV27	16	TRBJ2-3	.	TRBD2	TGTGCCAGCCAAGCCGGGACTAACATACGGTGGGATACGCAGTATTTT	CASQAGTNIRWDTQYF
TRBV6-5	15	TRBJ1-6	.	.	TGTGCCAGCAGGGACGGGAGCTCCTATAATTCACCCCTCCACTTT	CASRDGSSYNSPLHF
TRBV5-6	16	TRBJ1-2	.	.	TGTGCCAGCAGCTTGGTCAGGTTGAAAATTAACTATGGCTACACCTTC	CASSLVRLKINYGYTF
TRBV5-5	13	TRBJ1-1	.	.	TGTGCCAGCAGCCAGGCACAGGGCCAAGAAGCTTTCTTT	CASSQAQGQEAFF
TRBV19	14	TRBJ2-1	.	.	TGTGCCAGTAGTACTGAGGCCTATTTCAATGAGCAGTTCTTC	CASSTEAYFNEQFF
TRBV15	15	TRBJ2-5	.	TRBD1	TGTGCCACCAGCAGAGAAGACAGGGCCCAAGAGACCCAGTACTTC	CATSREDRAQETQYF
TRBV3-1/TRBV3-2	15	TRBJ1-5	.	.	TGTGCCAGCAGCCAAGCGGGGATCGGAAATCAGCCCCAGCATTTT	CASSQAGIGNQPQHF
TRBV18	15	TRBJ2-7	.	.	TGTGCCAGCTCACCACCGTCTCCGCAGAACTACGAGCAGTACTTC	CASSPPSPQNYEQYF
TRBV7-6	15	TRBJ2-7	.	TRBD1	TGTGCCAGCAGCTTAGTCGGACAGGGGCCTTACGAGCAGTACTTC	CASSLVGQGPYEQYF
TRBV7-2	16	TRBJ1-5	.	.	TGTGCCAGCAGCTTACTAACGGCCCGAGGGAGCCAGCCCCAGCATTTT	CASSLLTARGSQPQHF
TRBV19	15	TRBJ2-3	.	.	TGTGCCAGTATGGATGGGAGCTTCGCGTTAGATACGCAGTATTTT	CASMDGSFALDTQYF
TRBV6-5	13	TRBJ2-7	.	TRBD1	TGTGCCAGCAGACAACCGGGACAGGGTCAGCAGTACTTC	CASRQPGQGQQYF
TRBV5-4	13	TRBJ2-7	.	TRBD1	TGTGCCACATCGCCCAGGGGGCTAGGCGAGCAGTACTTC	CATSPRGLGEQYF
TRBV28	15	TRBJ1-2	few	TRBD1	TGTGCCAGCAGTTCCGCCGGGACAGGGCCTTTGGGCTACACCTTC	CASSSAGTGPLGYTF
TRBV6-6	13	TRBJ2-5	once	TRBD1	TGTGCCAGCAGCGACAGGGGACAAGAGACCCAGTACTTC	CASSDRGQETQYF
TRBV25-1	15	TRBJ1-3	.	.	TGTGCCAGCAGTGAACGTCACAGATCTGGAAACACCATATATTTT	CASSERHRSGNTIYF
TRBV24-1	16	TRBJ2-1	.	.	TGTGCCACCAGTGATTATACCACGGGCTCCTACAATGAGCAGTTCTTC	CATSDYTTGSYNEQFF
TRBV19	14	TRBJ2-3	.	TRBD2	TGTGCCAGTAGCAGCGAGGGAGGGTCAGATACGCAGTATTTT	CASSSEGGSDTQYF
TRBV29-1	14	TRBJ2-7	.	TRBD1	TGCAGCGTCGCAAGGACAGGGGGCGTATACGAGCAGTACTTC	CSVARTGGVYEQYF
TRBV28	15	TRBJ2-7	few	TRBD2	TGTGCCAGCATCCCTCGGGGACTATCTTCCTACGAGCAGTACTTC	CASIPRGLSSYEQYF
TRBV3-1/TRBV3-2	15	TRBJ1-3	.	.	TGTGCCAGCAGCCAAGATCCGAGTTTTGGAAACACCATATATTTT	CASSQDPSFGNTIYF
TRBV18	14	TRBJ1-2	.	.	TGTGCCAGCTCACAGCGGGACGGAGACTATGGCTACACCTTC	CASSQRDGDYGYTF
TRBV3-1/TRBV3-2	12	TRBJ1-3	.	.	TGTGCCAGCAGCCAAGAGGGCAGGGCCATATATTTT	CASSQEGRAIYF
TRBV23-1	15	TRBJ1-5	.	TRBD1	TGCGCCAGCAGTCAAGAGTCAGGGGGCCATCAGCCCCAGCATTTT	CASSQESGGHQPQHF
TRBV18	12	TRBJ2-5	.	.	TGTGCCAGCTCATCTTCCCGAGAGACCCAGTACTTC	CASSSSRETQYF
TRBV29-1	12	TRBJ1-2	once	.	TGCAGCGCCAATGGGGCCGACTATGGCTACACCTTC	CSANGADYGYTF
TRBV4-2	17	TRBJ2-3	.	TRBD2	TGTGCCAGCAGCCGCAAAAAAGCGGGAGAATTGACAGATACGCAGTATTTT	CASSRKKAGELTDTQYF
TRBV6-5	14	TRBJ1-3	.	.	TGTGCCAGCAGCAGGGGTGTTAGTGGAAACACCATATATTTT	CASSRGVSGNTIYF
TRBV15	16	TRBJ1-5	.	TRBD1	TGTGCCACCAGCAGAGGGGCAGGGGGCGGAAATCAGCCCCAGCATTTT	CATSRGAGGGNQPQHF
TRBV7-9	17	TRBJ2-7	.	TRBD2	TGTGCCAGCAGCTCCCGGACTAGCGGAACTACGAGGGACGAGCAGTACTTC	CASSSRTSGTTRDEQYF
TRBV11-2	14	TRBJ2-7	.	TRBD1	TGTGCCAGCAGCTCCGACAGGGGACGCTACGAGCAGTACTTC	CASSSDRGRYEQYF